This T cell receptor beta chain was documented in a study of blood T cell repertoires in COVID-19. At the level of the study: Samples came from the United States, Italy and Spain, spanning acute and convalescent COVID-19. T cells, B-cell-depleted T cells, or PBMCs supplied cDNA or gDNA.

Original data processing: Estimated nucleated cell counts came from reference gene primer amplification. The assay was immunoSEQ multiplex PCR, and TCRdb's table has in-frame clones only and misses some. V and J calls and clone size come straight from that table; D and trimming were deduced from the DNA. The profile shows some 97,000 clones, 85% to 90% of them singletons. Germline V CDR1 and CDR2: GTSNPN, SVGIG (reference sequence). This CDR3 comprises 13 residues. V shed 0 bases and J shed 8 bases, with 13 bases lying between them. Sequenced sample: peripheral blood. The receptor was derived from a human donor in a cohort sampled during active COVID-19. J is TRBJ1-2 and V is TRBV30; D remains ambiguous. In DNA, the CDR3 is TGTGCCTGGAGTGTACAAACCTTGGGCGGCTACACCTTC. The encoded protein is CAWSVQTLGGYTF. The complete variable domain, with remaining parts taken from reference TRBV30 and TRBJ1-2, reads SQTIHQWPATLVQPVGSPLSLECTVEGTSNPNLYWYRQAAGRGLQLLFYSVGIGQISSEVPQNLSASRPQDRQFILSSKKLLLSDSGFYLCAWSVQTLGGYTFGSGTRLTVV.